Listed below are T cell receptor beta chains from one sample, sequenced in a study of blood T cell repertoires in COVID-19. Some clones are missing from TCRdb's copy, which holds only in-frame ones; the method was immunoSEQ multiplex PCR. The profile shows some 200,000 clones, about 95% of them singletons. Sequencing was done on a sample of peripheral blood. These receptors were taken from a young man with COVID-19, enrolled during active disease. Each CDR3 is given with its conserved first and last residue. D genes are given only for firm matches. The listing skips clone size in some rows; elsewhere it reads once, few, many or a size class.

cdr3_aa: CASSRRGASTDTQYF
cdr3_nt: TGCGCCAGCAGTCGTCGGGGGGCTAGCACAGATACGCAGTATTTT
clone_size: -
v_call: TRBV10-1
j_call: TRBJ2-3
d_call: -

cdr3_aa: CASSKGDRGIANEQFF
cdr3_nt: TGTGCCAGCAGCAAGGGGGACAGGGGGATTGCAAATGAGCAGTTCTTC
clone_size: -
v_call: TRBV5-4
j_call: TRBJ2-1
d_call: TRBD1

cdr3_aa: CAISELGGPNTEAFF
cdr3_nt: TGTGCCATCAGTGAGTTGGGAGGCCCGAACACTGAAGCTTTCTTT
clone_size: -
v_call: TRBV10-3
j_call: TRBJ1-1
d_call: -

cdr3_aa: CASSYGGAADTQYF
cdr3_nt: TGTGCCAGCAGTTACGGGGGGGCAGCAGATACGCAGTATTTT
clone_size: -
v_call: TRBV7-3
j_call: TRBJ2-3
d_call: TRBD2

cdr3_aa: CASSVTGENQPQHF
cdr3_nt: TGTGCCAGCAGCGTGACAGGGGAAAATCAGCCCCAGCATTTT
clone_size: -
v_call: TRBV5-5
j_call: TRBJ1-5
d_call: TRBD1

cdr3_aa: CASSHQGSSYEQYF
cdr3_nt: TGTGCCAGCAGTCATCAGGGGTCCTCCTACGAGCAGTACTTC
clone_size: -
v_call: TRBV6-2/TRBV6-3
j_call: TRBJ2-7
d_call: -

cdr3_aa: CASSQGWDRGTDTQYF
cdr3_nt: TGTGCCAGCAGCCAAGGGTGGGACAGGGGTACAGATACGCAGTATTTT
clone_size: -
v_call: TRBV5-4
j_call: TRBJ2-3
d_call: TRBD1

cdr3_aa: CASSYTYNEQFF
cdr3_nt: TGTGCCAGCAGCTACACCTACAATGAGCAGTTCTTC
clone_size: -
v_call: TRBV7-9
j_call: TRBJ2-1
d_call: -

cdr3_aa: CASSLRARAFSGNTIYF
cdr3_nt: TGTGCCAGCAGCCTCCGCGCCCGTGCCTTCTCTGGAAACACCATATATTTT
clone_size: -
v_call: TRBV7-9
j_call: TRBJ1-3
d_call: -

cdr3_aa: CASSLRTGVETQYF
cdr3_nt: TGTGCCAGCAGCTTAAGGACTGGGGTTGAGACCCAGTACTTC
clone_size: -
v_call: TRBV11-2
j_call: TRBJ2-5
d_call: -

cdr3_aa: CASSQGLDTGELFF
cdr3_nt: TGTGCCAGCAGTCAGGGACTAGACACCGGGGAGCTGTTTTTT
clone_size: -
v_call: TRBV7-9
j_call: TRBJ2-2
d_call: TRBD2

cdr3_aa: CASSRDSPNQPQHF
cdr3_nt: TGCGCCAGCAGCCGTGACAGCCCCAATCAGCCCCAGCATTTT
clone_size: -
v_call: TRBV5-1
j_call: TRBJ1-5
d_call: -

cdr3_aa: CAISEPTGNTEAFF
cdr3_nt: TGTGCCATCAGCGAACCGACAGGGAACACTGAAGCTTTCTTT
clone_size: once
v_call: TRBV10-3
j_call: TRBJ1-1
d_call: -

cdr3_aa: CASSLDSSTDTQYF
cdr3_nt: TGTGCCTCAAGCCTCGACAGTAGCACAGATACGCAGTATTTT
clone_size: -
v_call: TRBV30
j_call: TRBJ2-3
d_call: -

cdr3_aa: CASSLIRTGGDVGEKLFF
cdr3_nt: TGTGCCAGCAGCTTGATCCGGACAGGGGGCGACGTGGGCGAAAAACTGTTTTTT
clone_size: once
v_call: TRBV27
j_call: TRBJ1-4
d_call: TRBD1

cdr3_aa: CAIMGSGGTYNEQFF
cdr3_nt: TGTGCCATCATGGGTAGCGGGGGGACCTACAATGAGCAGTTCTTC
clone_size: -
v_call: TRBV10-3
j_call: TRBJ2-1
d_call: TRBD2

cdr3_aa: CASSPTTGEVGEAFF
cdr3_nt: TGTGCCAGCAGCCCTACGACAGGGGAGGTCGGCGAAGCTTTCTTT
clone_size: -
v_call: TRBV9
j_call: TRBJ1-1
d_call: TRBD1

cdr3_aa: CASTPGQKGHGYTF
cdr3_nt: TGCGCCAGCACCCCGGGACAAAAGGGGCATGGCTACACCTTC
clone_size: -
v_call: TRBV5-1
j_call: TRBJ1-2
d_call: -

cdr3_aa: CASGLAGTDTQYF
cdr3_nt: TGTGCCAGTGGACTAGCGGGGACGGATACGCAGTATTTT
clone_size: -
v_call: TRBV19
j_call: TRBJ2-3
d_call: TRBD2

cdr3_aa: CASSPRTSGGLSYNEQFF
cdr3_nt: TGTGCCAGCAGCCCGAGGACTAGCGGGGGCCTCTCCTACAATGAGCAGTTCTTC
clone_size: -
v_call: TRBV9
j_call: TRBJ2-1
d_call: TRBD2